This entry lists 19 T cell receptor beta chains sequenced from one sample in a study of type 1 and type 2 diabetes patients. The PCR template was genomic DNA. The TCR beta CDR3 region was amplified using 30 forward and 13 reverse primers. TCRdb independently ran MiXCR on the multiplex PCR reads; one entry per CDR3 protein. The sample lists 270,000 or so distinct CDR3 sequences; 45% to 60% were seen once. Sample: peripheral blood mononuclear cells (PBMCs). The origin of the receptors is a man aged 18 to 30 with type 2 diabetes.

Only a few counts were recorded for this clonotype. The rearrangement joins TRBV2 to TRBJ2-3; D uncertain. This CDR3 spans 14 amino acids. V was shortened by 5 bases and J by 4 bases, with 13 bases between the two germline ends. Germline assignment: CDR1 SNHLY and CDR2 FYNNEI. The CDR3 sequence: CASSQDSRSDTQYF. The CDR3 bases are TGTGCCAGCAGTCAGGATAGTAGATCAGATACGCAGTATTTT.

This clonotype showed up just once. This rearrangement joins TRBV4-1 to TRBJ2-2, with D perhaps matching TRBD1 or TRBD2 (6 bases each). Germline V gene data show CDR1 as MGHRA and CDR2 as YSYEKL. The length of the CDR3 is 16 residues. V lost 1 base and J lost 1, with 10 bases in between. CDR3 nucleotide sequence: TGCGCCAGCAGCCAAGGGGGGGCAGGGAACACCGGGGAGCTGTTTTTT. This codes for CASSQGGAGNTGELFF.

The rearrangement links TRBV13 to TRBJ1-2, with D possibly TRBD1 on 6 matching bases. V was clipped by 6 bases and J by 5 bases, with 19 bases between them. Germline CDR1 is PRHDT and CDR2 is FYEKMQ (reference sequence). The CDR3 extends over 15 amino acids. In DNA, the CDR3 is TGTGCCAGCAGTCCTGATTATCCAAGGGGGTATGGCTACACCTTC. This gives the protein CASSPDYPRGYGYTF.

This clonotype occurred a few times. The CDR3 here is CASGLTHRATNEKLFF. The CDR3 bases are TGTGCCAGCGGATTGACGCACAGGGCAACTAATGAAAAACTGTTTTTT. V usage is TRBV6-5 and J usage is TRBJ1-4; D is possibly TRBD1 (6 bases). The CDR3 runs 16 residues. Trimming shortened V by 8 bases and J by 0 bases, and 16 bases separated the two germline ends. CDR1 is MNHEY and CDR2 is SVGAGI in the germline V gene.

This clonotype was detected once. The CDR3 sequence: CSARDYRDRGQGGTDTQYF. In DNA, the CDR3 is TGCAGTGCGCGGGACTACCGGGACAGGGGGCAAGGTGGCACAGATACGCAGTATTTT. The chain recombines TRBV20-1 with TRBJ2-3; TRBD1 aligns across 12 bases. CDR1 DFQATT and CDR2 SNEGSKA come from the germline V gene (reference sequence). The CDR3 is 19 residues long. With 6 bases clipped from V and 1 base from J, the junction kept 17 bases outside the gene matches.

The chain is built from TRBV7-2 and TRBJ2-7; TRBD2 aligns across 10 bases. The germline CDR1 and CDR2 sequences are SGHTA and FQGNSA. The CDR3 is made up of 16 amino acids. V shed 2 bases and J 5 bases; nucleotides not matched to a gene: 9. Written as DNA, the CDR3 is TGTGCCAGCAGCTTAACTAGCGGGACAGGAGATGACGAGCAGTACTTC. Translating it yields CASSLTSGTGDDEQYF.

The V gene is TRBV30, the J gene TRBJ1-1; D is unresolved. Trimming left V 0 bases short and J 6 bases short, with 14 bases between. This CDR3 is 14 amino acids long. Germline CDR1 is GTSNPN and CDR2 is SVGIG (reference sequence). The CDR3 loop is CAWSVPPAVPEAFF. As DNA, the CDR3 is TGTGCCTGGAGTGTCCCGCCCGCCGTCCCTGAAGCTTTCTTT.

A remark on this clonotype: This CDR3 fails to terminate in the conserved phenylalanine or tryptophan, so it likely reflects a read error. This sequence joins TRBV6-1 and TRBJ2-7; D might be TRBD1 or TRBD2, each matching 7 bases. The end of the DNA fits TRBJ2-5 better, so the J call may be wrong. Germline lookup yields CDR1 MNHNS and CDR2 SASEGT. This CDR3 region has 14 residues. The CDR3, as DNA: TGTGCCAGCAGAAACAACAGGGGAGGGGAGACCCAGTACATC. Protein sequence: CASRNNRGGETQYI.

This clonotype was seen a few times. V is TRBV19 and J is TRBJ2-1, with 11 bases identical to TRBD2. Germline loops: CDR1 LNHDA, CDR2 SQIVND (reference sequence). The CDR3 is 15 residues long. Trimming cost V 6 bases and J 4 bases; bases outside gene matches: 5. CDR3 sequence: CASSRGLADYNEQFF. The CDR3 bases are TGTGCCAGTAGCCGGGGACTAGCGGATTACAATGAGCAGTTCTTC.

DNA for the CDR3: TGTGCCATCAGTGGAACAGGGGTCGGAGATACGCAGTATTTT. Protein product: CAISGTGVGDTQYF. The chain uses TRBV10-3 and TRBJ2-3; 7 bases map to TRBD1. The germline CDR1 and CDR2 sequences are ENHRY and SYGVKD. CDR3 size: 14 residues. Trimming took 4 bases from V and 5 from J; bases not matched to a gene: 6.

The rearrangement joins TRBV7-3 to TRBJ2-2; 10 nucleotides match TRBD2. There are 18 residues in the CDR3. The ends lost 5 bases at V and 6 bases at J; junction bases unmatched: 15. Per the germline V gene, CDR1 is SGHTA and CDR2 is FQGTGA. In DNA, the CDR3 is TGTGCCAGCAGCACCCATTCAGGGGGAGCGGGAGGGCCCGGGGAGCTGTTTTTT. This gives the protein CASSTHSGGAGGPGELFF.

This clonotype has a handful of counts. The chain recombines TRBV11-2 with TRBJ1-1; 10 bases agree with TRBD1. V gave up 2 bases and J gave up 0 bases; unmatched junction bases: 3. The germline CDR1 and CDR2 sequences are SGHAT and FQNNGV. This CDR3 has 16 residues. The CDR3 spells CASSLWTGGMNTEAFF. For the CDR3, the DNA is TGTGCCAGCAGCTTATGGACAGGGGGGATGAACACTGAAGCTTTCTTT.

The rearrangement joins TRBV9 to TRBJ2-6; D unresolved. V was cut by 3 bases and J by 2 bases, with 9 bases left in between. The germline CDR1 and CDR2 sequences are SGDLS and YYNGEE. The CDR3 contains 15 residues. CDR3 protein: CASSAGPTGANVLTF. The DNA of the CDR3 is TGTGCCAGCAGCGCGGGTCCGACTGGGGCCAACGTCCTGACTTTC.

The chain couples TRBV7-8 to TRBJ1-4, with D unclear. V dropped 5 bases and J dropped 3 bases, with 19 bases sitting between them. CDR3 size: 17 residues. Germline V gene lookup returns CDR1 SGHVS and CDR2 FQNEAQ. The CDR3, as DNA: TGTGCCAGCAGCCCCACCCCGGTACCCCACCCTAATGAAAAACTGTTTTTT. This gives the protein CASSPTPVPHPNEKLFF.

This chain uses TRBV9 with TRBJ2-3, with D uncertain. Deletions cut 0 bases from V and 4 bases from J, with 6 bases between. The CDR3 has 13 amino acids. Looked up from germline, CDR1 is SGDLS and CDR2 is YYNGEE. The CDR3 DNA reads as TGTGCCAGCAGCGTAGCTCACCCAGATACGCAGTATTTT. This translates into CASSVAHPDTQYF. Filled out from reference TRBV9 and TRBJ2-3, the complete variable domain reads DSGVTQTPKHLITATGQRVTLRCSPRSGDLSVYWYQQSLDQGLQFLIQYYNGEERAKGNILERFSAQQFPDLHSELNLSSLELGDSALYFCASSVAHPDTQYFGPGTRLTVL.

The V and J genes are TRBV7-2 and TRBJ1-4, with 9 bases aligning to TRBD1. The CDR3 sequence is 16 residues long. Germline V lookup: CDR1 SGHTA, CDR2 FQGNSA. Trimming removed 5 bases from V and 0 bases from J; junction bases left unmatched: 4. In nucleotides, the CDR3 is TGTGCCAGCAGCAAGACAGGGGGAACAACTAATGAAAAACTGTTTTTT. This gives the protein CASSKTGGTTNEKLFF. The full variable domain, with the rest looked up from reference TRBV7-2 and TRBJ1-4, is GAGVSQSPSNKVTEKGKDVELRCDPISGHTALYWYRQSLGQGLEFLIYFQGNSAPDKSGLPSDRFSAERTGGSVSTLTIQRTQQEDSAVYLCASSKTGGTTNEKLFFGSGTQLSVL.

CDR3 amino acids: CASSDQGTQGYF. CDR3 nucleotide sequence: TGTGCCAGCAGTGACCAGGGCACCCAAGGGTACTTC. This chain joins TRBV2 and TRBJ2-7; D may be TRBD1 (5 bases). V lost 3 bases and J 12 bases, leaving 15 bases between the germline ends. Germline V CDR1 and CDR2: SNHLY, FYNNEI. The CDR3 consists of 12 residues.

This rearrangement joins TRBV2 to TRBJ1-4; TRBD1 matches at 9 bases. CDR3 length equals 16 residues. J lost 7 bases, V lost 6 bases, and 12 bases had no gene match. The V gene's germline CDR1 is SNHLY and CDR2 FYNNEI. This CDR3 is CASSPREGQGSEKLFF. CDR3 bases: TGTGCCAGCAGCCCGAGGGAGGGACAGGGATCTGAAAAACTGTTTTTT. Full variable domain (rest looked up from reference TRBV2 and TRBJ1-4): EPEVTQTPSHQVTQMGQEVILRCVPISNHLYFYWYRQILGQKVEFLVSFYNNEISEKSEIFDDQFSVERPDGSNFTLKIRSTKLEDSAMYFCASSPREGQGSEKLFFGSGTQLSVL.

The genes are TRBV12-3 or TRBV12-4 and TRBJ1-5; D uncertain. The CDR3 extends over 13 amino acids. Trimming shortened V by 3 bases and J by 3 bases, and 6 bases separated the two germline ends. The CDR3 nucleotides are TGTGCCAGCAGTTTCAGTTACAATCAGCCCCAGCATTTT. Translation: CASSFSYNQPQHF.